One sample yielded the 25 T cell receptor beta chains listed below, sequenced in a study of spatial heterogeneity in lung cancer. TCRdb ran MiXCR on the 5' RACE reads and lists one entry per CDR3 protein. Here the sample spans about 23,000 distinct CDR3 sequences, approximately 3% being singletons. The sample's time point: sample taken at primary tumor resection. The sequenced sample was PBMCs, obtained at surgery. The receptors come from a female donor with early-stage non-small cell lung cancer.

This clonotype appeared many times. The chain uses TRBV27 and TRBJ1-1, with D possibly TRBD1 on 5 matching bases. The V gene lost 3 bases and the J gene lost 4 bases, with 15 bases spanning the gap. Per the germline V gene, CDR1 is MNHEY and CDR2 is SMNVEV (reference sequence). The CDR3 covers 15 residues. The CDR3 nucleotides are TGTGCCAGCAGTTTTCGAGGGCCGGGGCGCACTGAAGCTTTCTTT. As protein: CASSFRGPGRTEAFF.

The sample holds many counts of this clonotype. The V and J genes are TRBV12-3 or TRBV12-4 and TRBJ1-1, with D hard to call. Trimming removed 5 bases from V and 1 base from J, with 5 bases in between. There are 12 residues in the CDR3. CDR3 in amino acids: CASSRPNTEAFF. In DNA, the CDR3 is TGTGCCAGCAGTCGACCGAACACTGAAGCTTTCTTT.

This clonotype was detected a few times. DNA of the CDR3: TGTGCCAGCAGCACGCAGGGGGCCCCTGGAAACACCATATATTTT. Its protein product is CASSTQGAPGNTIYF. J is TRBJ1-3 and V is TRBV5-4, with TRBD1 matching over 8 bases. V was pared by 4 bases and J by 2 bases, with 5 bases of the junction left unmatched. This CDR3 is built from 15 residues. Germline loops: CDR1 SGHNT, CDR2 YYREEE (reference sequence).

This clonotype came up many times. This chain joins TRBV7-2 and TRBJ2-7, with 7 bases identical to TRBD2. Germline trimming cut 3 bases from V and 4 bases from J; bases unmatched to any gene: 6. Germline V lookup: CDR1 SGHTA, CDR2 FQGNSA. The length of the CDR3 is 14 residues. The CDR3 DNA sequence: TGTGCCAGCAGCTTTGAGGGAGGGTTGTACGAGCAGTACTTC. Translating gives CASSFEGGLYEQYF.

The table lists this clonotype with many counts. V is TRBV7-3 and J is TRBJ2-2; TRBD1 agrees at 7 bases. CDR1 is SGHTA and CDR2 is FQGTGA in the germline V gene. This CDR3 has 13 residues. V lost 9 bases, J lost 1 base, and 2 bases stayed unmatched. The CDR3 is CASRDRNTGELFF. The CDR3 nucleotides are TGTGCCAGTCGGGACAGGAACACCGGGGAGCTGTTTTTT. Full variable domain (remainder filled in from reference TRBV7-3 and TRBJ2-2): GAGVSQTPSNKVTEKGKYVELRCDPISGHTALYWYRQSLGQGPEFLIYFQGTGAADDSGLPNDRFFAVRPEGSVSTLKIQRTERGDSAVYLCASRDRNTGELFFGEGSRLTVL.

This clonotype was found many times. The gene calls are TRBV5-5 and TRBJ2-1; TRBD2 matches at 14 bases. Germline assignment: CDR1 SGHKS and CDR2 YYEKEE (reference sequence). CDR3 length: 18 residues. The J segment lost 4 bases and the V segment lost 2 bases, leaving 8 bases of the junction unmatched. The CDR3 loop reads CASSFRIGTSGGYNEQFF. The CDR3 nucleotides are TGTGCCAGCAGCTTCAGAATCGGGACTAGCGGGGGATACAATGAGCAGTTCTTC. The full variable domain, rest sourced from reference TRBV5-5 and TRBJ2-1, is DAGVTQSPTHLIKTRGQQVTLRCSPISGHKSVSWYQQVLGQGPQFIFQYYEKEERGRGNFPDRFSARQFPNYSSELNVNALLLGDSALYLCASSFRIGTSGGYNEQFFGPGTRLTVL.

This clonotype was detected ten times or more. The chain uses TRBV7-9 and TRBJ1-4; tentatively, D is TRBD1 (6 bases). Trimming removed 5 bases from V and 7 bases from J, with 17 bases in between. CDR1 SEHNR and CDR2 FQNEAQ come from the germline V gene (reference sequence). This CDR3 has 15 amino acids. CDR3 sequence reads: CASSPRQDSGEKLFF. Written as DNA, the CDR3 is TGTGCCAGCAGCCCGAGACAGGATTCGGGTGAAAAACTGTTTTTT. Combining the CDR3 with reference TRBV7-9 and TRBJ1-4 gives the whole variable domain DTGVSQNPRHKITKRGQNVTFRCDPISEHNRLYWYRQTLGQGPEFLTYFQNEAQLEKSRLLSDRFSAERPKGSFSTLEIQRTEQGDSAMYLCASSPRQDSGEKLFFGSGTQLSVL.

This clonotype was counted many times. The rearrangement links TRBV20-1 to TRBJ2-5; 10 bases are shared with TRBD2. CDR3 length: 16 amino acids. CDR1 DFQATT and CDR2 SNEGSKA come from the germline V gene (reference sequence). The ends lost 6 bases at V and 0 bases at J; junction bases unmatched: 10. CDR3 in amino acids: CSAHTPLAGDQETQYF. CDR3 sequence (DNA): TGCAGTGCCCACACCCCCCTAGCGGGGGACCAAGAGACCCAGTACTTC.

This clonotype has at least ten counts. The V gene is TRBV12-3 or TRBV12-4, the J gene TRBJ2-1; no definite D call. V was cut by 0 bases and J by 0 bases, with 9 bases left in between. The CDR3 consists of 16 residues. The CDR3 sequence: CASSLARRLSYNEQFF. CDR3 sequence (DNA): TGTGCCAGCAGTTTAGCGCGTCGGCTCTCCTACAATGAGCAGTTCTTC.

By sample fraction, this clonotype is medium-sized (0.01 to 0.1%). CDR3 DNA: TGTGCCACCAGTGCGGGCGGGAGGGCCTACAATGAGCAGTTCTTC. Translating gives CATSAGGRAYNEQFF. This chain links TRBV24-1 with TRBJ2-1; 9 bases agree with TRBD2. Trimming removed 5 bases from V and 2 bases from J; junction bases left unmatched: 3. CDR1 KGHDR and CDR2 SFDVKD come from the germline V gene. The CDR3 has 15 residues.

This clonotype has at least ten counts. V is TRBV3-1 and J is TRBJ2-5; 8 bases align to TRBD2. V lost 5 bases, J lost 5 bases, and 13 bases stayed unmatched. Per germline, CDR1 LGHDT and CDR2 YNNKEL (reference sequence). The CDR3 spans 16 residues. CDR3 DNA sequence: TGTGCCAGCAGCGGGTACCTAGCGGGTAGTCGCGAGACCCAGTACTTC. Translation gives CASSGYLAGSRETQYF.

This clonotype was seen many times. The genes are TRBV2 and TRBJ2-2, with unresolved D. The germline gives CDR1 SNHLY, CDR2 FYNNEI. V was clipped by 2 bases and J by 5 bases, with 6 bases between them. The CDR3 contains 13 residues. CDR3 coding DNA: TGTGCCAGCAGTGAAAGGTTTACCGGGGAGCTGTTTTTT. Residues: CASSERFTGELFF.

This clonotype has ten or more counts. The V call is TRBV7-9, the J call TRBJ2-5, with TRBD1 as a possible D gene (6 bases). Trimming cost V 5 bases and J 1 base, with 11 bases left between them. Germline-derived CDR1 and CDR2 are SEHNR and FQNEAQ (reference sequence). The CDR3 runs 14 residues. The CDR3 here is CASSQDRLQETQYF. In DNA form, the CDR3 reads TGTGCCAGCAGCCAGGACAGACTCCAAGAGACCCAGTACTTC.

The chain employs TRBV20-1 and TRBJ2-2; the match to TRBD2 covers 9 bases. V dropped 3 bases and J dropped 0; count of bases not matched to a gene: 8. The CDR3 spans 17 residues. The germline V gene encodes CDR1 DFQATT and CDR2 SNEGSKA (reference sequence). The CDR3 nucleotides are TGCAGTGCTAGCCGGCCTAGCGGGACCGCGAACACCGGGGAGCTGTTTTTT. Translation: CSASRPSGTANTGELFF.

This clonotype was counted ten times or more. The J gene is TRBJ2-1, the V gene TRBV9; 9 bases fit TRBD2. The germline gives CDR1 SGDLS, CDR2 YYNGEE. The CDR3 is 15 residues long. Trimming removed 2 bases from V and 4 bases from J; junction bases left unmatched: 4. CDR3: CASSVSGSIYNEQFF. Written as DNA, the CDR3 is TGTGCCAGCAGCGTTAGCGGGAGTATTTACAATGAGCAGTTCTTC.

This clonotype came up many times. The chain has TRBV5-1 and TRBJ2-1; D is unclear. The V and J ends lost 0 bases and 0 bases respectively, with 7 bases between them. The germline gives CDR1 SGHRS, CDR2 YFSETQ. The CDR3 is 15 amino acids. This CDR3 is CASSLALSSYNEQFF. CDR3 bases: TGCGCCAGCAGCTTGGCGCTGAGCTCCTACAATGAGCAGTTCTTC.

At least ten counts were recorded for this clonotype. The CDR3 bases are TGTGCCAGCAGCTTCGAACTAGCGGGAGAAGAGACCCAGTACTTC. It yields the protein CASSFELAGEETQYF. The V call is TRBV7-9, the J call TRBJ2-5; TRBD2 matches 11 bases. V lost 3 bases to trimming and J lost 3 bases; unmatched junction nucleotides: 3. In germline, CDR1 is SEHNR, CDR2 FQNEAQ (reference sequence). The CDR3 loop spans 15 amino acids.

This clonotype was detected a few times. The V gene is TRBV18, the J gene TRBJ2-3, with TRBD2 identical over 7 bases. The CDR3 is 19 amino acids. With V trimmed by 3 bases and J by 1 base, 16 bases remained unmatched. Germline assignment: CDR1 KGHSH and CDR2 LQKENI. The DNA for the CDR3 is TGTGCCAGCTCACCCCCAGGATACCAGCGGGGTCGAGGCACAGATACGCAGTATTTT. Its protein is CASSPPGYQRGRGTDTQYF.

At least ten counts were recorded for this clonotype. The chain couples TRBV12-3 or TRBV12-4 to TRBJ2-7; the D is unclear. V was shortened by 1 base and J by 7 bases, with 5 bases between the two germline ends. This CDR3 has 11 residues. CDR3 region: CASSLVGEQYF. The CDR3 DNA is TGTGCCAGCAGTTTAGTAGGAGAGCAGTACTTC.

There are many counts of this clonotype. V is TRBV2 and J is TRBJ2-1; D is ambiguous. The CDR3 is 13 amino acids. Trimming removed 0 bases at V and 8 bases at J, with 8 bases between. Germline V gives CDR1 SNHLY, CDR2 FYNNEI. The CDR3 spells CASSEALSYEQFF. CDR3 sequence (DNA): TGTGCCAGCAGTGAAGCACTTAGCTATGAGCAGTTCTTC.

This clonotype was seen many times. V usage is TRBV5-1 and J usage is TRBJ1-1, with D tentatively TRBD1 (5 bases). CDR3 size: 15 residues. Germline V gives CDR1 SGHRS, CDR2 YFSETQ. V lost 0 bases to trimming and J lost 5 bases, with 14 bases between them. The CDR3 here is CASSLERQGRTEAFF. CDR3 nucleotide sequence: TGCGCCAGCAGCTTGGAGCGGCAGGGACGGACTGAAGCTTTCTTT.

The sample holds many counts of this clonotype. This rearrangement joins TRBV25-1 to TRBJ2-1; 9 positions match TRBD1. The CDR3 has 15 residues. The V gene's germline CDR1 is MGHDK and CDR2 SYGVNS. The V gene end was trimmed by 4 bases and the J gene end by 7 bases; junction bases not matched to a gene: 8. CDR3 amino acids: CASSANRGRMNEQFF. The DNA of the CDR3 is TGTGCCAGCAGTGCAAACAGGGGGCGGATGAATGAGCAGTTCTTC.

This clonotype was seen many times. V gene TRBV5-5 combines with J gene TRBJ1-1, with D unresolved. The length of the CDR3 is 13 residues. V was pared by 0 bases and J by 4 bases, with 7 bases between. Germline V lookup: CDR1 SGHKS, CDR2 YYEKEE (reference sequence). In nucleotides, the CDR3 is TGTGCCAGCAGCTTGGTTTGGGGCACTGAAGCTTTCTTT. Translating gives CASSLVWGTEAFF. Using reference TRBV5-5 and TRBJ1-1 for the parts outside the CDR3, the full variable domain is DAGVTQSPTHLIKTRGQQVTLRCSPISGHKSVSWYQQVLGQGPQFIFQYYEKEERGRGNFPDRFSARQFPNYSSELNVNALLLGDSALYLCASSLVWGTEAFFGQGTRLTVV.

This clonotype was detected many times. J is TRBJ2-1 and V is TRBV20-1; D might be TRBD2 (5 bases). The germline V gene encodes CDR1 DFQATT and CDR2 SNEGSKA (reference sequence). The CDR3 length is 15 residues. V was trimmed by 0 bases and J by 1 base, leaving 10 bases between them. The CDR3 loop is CSARDGSGSYNEQFF. CDR3 sequence (DNA): TGCAGTGCTAGAGATGGGAGCGGTTCCTACAATGAGCAGTTCTTC.

This clonotype has at least ten counts. This rearrangement joins TRBV20-1 to TRBJ2-7; perhaps TRBD2 as D (6 bases). The V end lost 4 bases, the J end lost 2 bases, and 21 bases lay between the germline ends. CDR1 is DFQATT and CDR2 is SNEGSKA in the germline V gene (reference sequence). The CDR3 has 16 amino acids. CDR3 residues: CSAIRHPMTGAYEQYF. As DNA, the CDR3 is TGCAGTGCTATTAGGCACCCCATGACGGGAGCCTACGAGCAGTACTTC.